Presented here are 6 T cell receptor beta chains from one specimen sequenced in a study of beta chain features in type 1 diabetes. Every isolated RNA sample was fully reverse transcribed, so sequencing captured expressed TCRB transcripts. TCRdb's table, derived via immunoSEQ multiplex PCR, lists solely in-frame clones and lacks some. The sample carries some 150,000 clones, 11% recorded once. The sample consisted of central memory CD4+ T cells from blood. These receptors were obtained from a young man in good health.

This clone turned up a few times. The chain uses TRBV6-5 and TRBJ1-2; the D gene is possibly TRBD1 (5 bases). V was clipped by 5 bases and J by 4 bases, with 8 bases between them. This CDR3 comprises 12 residues. CDR1 is MNHEY and CDR2 is SVGAGI in the germline V gene. The CDR3, as DNA: TGTGCCAGCAGTGGACAAGGCTATGGCTACACCTTC. Residues: CASSGQGYGYTF.

This chain joins TRBV5-1 and TRBJ2-1; 13 bases are shared with TRBD2. V was pared by 4 bases and J by 6 bases, with 4 bases of the junction left unmatched. Germline V gene lookup returns CDR1 SGHRS and CDR2 YFSETQ. This CDR3 region has 15 residues. CDR3 loop: CASSQGLAGVNEQFF. In nucleotides, the CDR3 is TGCGCCAGCAGCCAAGGACTAGCGGGGGTCAATGAGCAGTTCTTC.

This clone was recorded many times. The CDR3 DNA reads as TGTGCCATCAGTGAGGGGGCGTATAATTCACCCCTCCACTTT. It yields the protein CAISEGAYNSPLHF. The rearrangement uses TRBV10-3 and TRBJ1-6; D is possibly TRBD1 (5 bases). The length of the CDR3 is 14 residues. From germline, CDR1 is ENHRY and CDR2 SYGVKD. The V gene lost 2 bases and the J gene lost 4 bases, with 6 bases spanning the gap.

There are a few counts of this clone. The J gene is TRBJ2-7, the V gene TRBV10-3; the D is unclear. CDR1 and CDR2 from the germline V gene are ENHRY and SYGVKD. V shed 5 bases and J shed 0 bases, with 11 bases lying between them. The CDR3 length is 14 residues. CDR3 nucleotide sequence: TGTGCCATCAGTAACGGACGGAACTCCTACGAGCAGTACTTC. It codes for CAISNGRNSYEQYF.

Notes on this clone: Other nucleotide sequences in the sample specify the same CDR3. The chain has TRBV28 and TRBJ2-3; D remains unclear. Germline V gene lookup returns CDR1 MDHEN and CDR2 SYDVKM. The CDR3 totals 13 residues. V gave up 5 bases and J gave up 0 bases, with 6 bases separating them. The CDR3 here is CASSRDSTDTQYF. CDR3 bases: TGTGCCAGCAGTAGAGACAGCACAGATACGCAGTATTTT.

This clone was counted only a few times. The chain has TRBV18 and TRBJ2-7; D is undetermined. From germline, CDR1 is KGHSH and CDR2 LQKENI. Trimming removed 1 base at V and 2 bases at J, with 6 bases between. This CDR3 has 13 amino acids. In DNA form, the CDR3 reads TGTGCCAGCTCACCACGATGGGCCTACGAGCAGTACTTC. Amino acids: CASSPRWAYEQYF.